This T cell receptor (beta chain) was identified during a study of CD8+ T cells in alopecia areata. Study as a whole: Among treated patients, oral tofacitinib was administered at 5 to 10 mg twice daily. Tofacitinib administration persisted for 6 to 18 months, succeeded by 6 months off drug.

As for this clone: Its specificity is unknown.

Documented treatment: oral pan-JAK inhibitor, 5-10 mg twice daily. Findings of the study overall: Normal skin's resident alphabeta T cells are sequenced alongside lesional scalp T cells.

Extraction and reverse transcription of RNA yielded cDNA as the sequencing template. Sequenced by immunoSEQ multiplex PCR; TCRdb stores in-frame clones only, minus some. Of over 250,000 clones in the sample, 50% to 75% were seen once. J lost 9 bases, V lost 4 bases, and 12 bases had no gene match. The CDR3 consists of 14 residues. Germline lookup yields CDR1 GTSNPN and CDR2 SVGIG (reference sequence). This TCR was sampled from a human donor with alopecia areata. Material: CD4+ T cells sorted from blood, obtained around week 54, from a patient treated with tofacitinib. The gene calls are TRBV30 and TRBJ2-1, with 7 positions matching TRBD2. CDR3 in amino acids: CAWNLLGTGGEQFF. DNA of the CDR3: TGTGCCTGGAATTTACTTGGGACGGGAGGTGAGCAGTTCTTC.